A single sample gave rise to the 22 T cell receptor beta chains below, sequenced in a study of T cell responses to AZD1222 COVID-19 vaccine. This table comes from immunoSEQ multiplex PCR, and its TCRdb copy is limited to in-frame clones, with some not included. Of approximately 98,000 clones in the sample, roughly nine tenths were seen once. The sample here was peripheral blood, taken on day 0 of MenACWY control vaccination. These receptors all stem from an adult in good health.

The rearrangement joins TRBV30 to TRBJ2-3; 7 positions match TRBD1. Per germline, CDR1 GTSNPN and CDR2 SVGIG (reference sequence). With 2 bases clipped from V and 4 bases from J, the junction kept 3 bases outside the gene matches. The CDR3 extends over 13 amino acids. DNA for the CDR3: TGTGCCTGGAGTCCTACAGGGGCAGATACGCAGTATTTT. It is translated as CAWSPTGADTQYF. The full variable domain, completed using reference TRBV30 and TRBJ2-3, is SQTIHQWPATLVQPVGSPLSLECTVEGTSNPNLYWYRQAAGRGLQLLFYSVGIGQISSEVPQNLSASRPQDRQFILSSKKLLLSDSGFYLCAWSPTGADTQYFGPGTRLTVL.

The chain carries TRBV7-2 and TRBJ2-1, with TRBD2 matching 15 bases. Trimming took 5 bases from V and 0 from J; bases not matched to a gene: 2. CDR1 SGHTA and CDR2 FQGNSA come from the germline V gene. CDR3 length equals 17 residues. The CDR3 sequence: CASSVGLAGGSYNEQFF. CDR3 DNA sequence: TGTGCCAGCAGCGTGGGACTAGCGGGGGGCTCCTACAATGAGCAGTTCTTC.

The genes are TRBV6-6 and TRBJ1-2; 7 bases map to TRBD1. The V segment lost 6 bases and the J segment 2 bases; nucleotides outside the gene matches: 12. Germline V gives CDR1 MNHNY, CDR2 SVGAGI (reference sequence). This CDR3 spans 16 amino acids. The CDR3: CASRRSSRGPNYGYTF. In nucleotides, the CDR3 is TGTGCCAGCAGACGATCATCAAGGGGGCCCAACTATGGCTACACCTTC.

The genes are TRBV29-1 and TRBJ2-2; D ambiguous. In germline, CDR1 is SQVTM, CDR2 ANQGSEA. Between the trimmed V and J ends, which lost 7 bases and 4 bases, there was a span of 16 bases. CDR3 length equals 14 residues. CDR3 sequence: CSGLDGTTTGELFF. Written as DNA, the CDR3 is TGCAGCGGCCTGGACGGAACCACCACCGGGGAGCTGTTTTTT.

The chain employs TRBV11-2 and TRBJ1-1, with D perhaps TRBD1 (5 bases). The CDR3 consists of 14 residues. The germline CDR1 and CDR2 sequences are SGHAT and FQNNGV. The V and J ends lost 1 base and 7 bases respectively, with 13 bases between them. CDR3 region: CASSLASTASEAFF. The DNA of the CDR3 is TGTGCCAGCAGCTTAGCCTCGACAGCAAGTGAAGCTTTCTTT.

V and J are TRBV18 and TRBJ2-2; D remains unclear. The V end was cut by 3 bases, the J end by 0 bases, with 8 bases between. The CDR3 is made up of 15 amino acids. The germline CDR1 and CDR2 sequences are KGHSH and LQKENI. CDR3 sequence (DNA): TGTGCCAGCTCACCGGGCCAGCCGAACACCGGGGAGCTGTTTTTT. Its translation is CASSPGQPNTGELFF.

The rearrangement links TRBV7-3 to TRBJ2-1; D call uncertain. Germline CDR1 and CDR2: SGHTA and FQGTGA. V lost 6 bases and J lost 1, with 16 bases in between. There are 16 residues in the CDR3. The CDR3 sequence: CASSPRLDLSYNEQFF. CDR3 nucleotide sequence: TGTGCCAGCAGTCCCCGTCTTGATTTATCCTACAATGAGCAGTTCTTC.

The V and J genes are TRBV19 and TRBJ1-2, with 9 bases fitting TRBD1. The trim removed 5 bases at V and 8 bases at J, leaving 6 bases unmatched. In germline, CDR1 is LNHDA, CDR2 SQIVND (reference sequence). The CDR3 runs to 13 residues. This CDR3 reads CASSVRDREGYTF. CDR3 nucleotides: TGTGCCAGTAGTGTCCGGGACAGGGAAGGCTACACCTTC.

The chain carries TRBV4-1 and TRBJ2-3; possibly TRBD1 for D (6 bases). The CDR3 covers 15 residues. Trimming removed 1 base at V and 1 base at J, with 9 bases between. Looked up from germline, CDR1 is MGHRA and CDR2 is YSYEKL. In DNA, the CDR3 is TGCGCCAGCAGCCAAGGACAGGTCGGCACAGATACGCAGTATTTT. Translated: CASSQGQVGTDTQYF.

The chain recombines TRBV9 with TRBJ2-1; D is perhaps TRBD2 (5 bases). CDR1 and CDR2 from the germline V gene are SGDLS and YYNGEE. This CDR3 has 15 residues. V was shortened by 3 bases and J by 4 bases, with 14 bases between the two germline ends. The CDR3 DNA follows: TGTGCCAGCAGCGCCCGTGGGAGTAAGTACAATGAGCAGTTCTTC. Its protein is CASSARGSKYNEQFF.

This clone was seen a single time. The chain uses TRBV10-3 and TRBJ2-5; D is perhaps TRBD2 (5 bases). The CDR3 sequence is 16 residues long. Trimming took off 3 bases at V and 2 bases at J, with 16 bases between the two ends. In germline, CDR1 is ENHRY, CDR2 SYGVKD. CDR3 DNA: TGTGCCATCAGTGACATTAAGCGGAGCAAGCAAGAGACCCAGTACTTC. This sequence encodes CAISDIKRSKQETQYF.

The J gene is TRBJ2-3, the V gene TRBV7-2; D gene unclear. V gave up 2 bases and J gave up 5 bases, with 14 bases separating them. This CDR3 spans 15 amino acids. The germline V gene has CDR1 SGHTA and CDR2 FQGNSA. The CDR3: CASSLLVGRVDTQYF. The CDR3, as DNA: TGTGCCAGCAGCTTATTGGTAGGAAGGGTAGATACGCAGTATTTT.

The V and J genes are TRBV4-2 and TRBJ2-1, with D tentatively TRBD2 (6 bases). V was clipped by 0 bases and J by 5 bases, with 14 bases between them. The CDR3 contains 16 residues. The V gene's germline CDR1 is LGHNA and CDR2 YNFKEQ. The CDR3 sequence: CASSQDALAENNEQFF. CDR3 bases: TGTGCCAGCAGCCAAGATGCACTAGCTGAAAACAATGAGCAGTTCTTC.

The V gene is TRBV4-1, the J gene TRBJ1-4; possibly TRBD1 for D (6 bases). Germline V gene data show CDR1 as MGHRA and CDR2 as YSYEKL. This CDR3 has 16 residues. V dropped 3 bases and J dropped 3 bases, with 14 bases sitting between them. CDR3 in amino acids: CASSQGAGAANEKLFF. CDR3 sequence (DNA): TGCGCCAGCAGCCAGGGGGCAGGGGCGGCTAATGAAAAACTGTTTTTT.

The chain links TRBV13 to TRBJ1-3, with D possibly matching TRBD1 (6 bases). The CDR3 loop spans 15 amino acids. V was trimmed by 5 bases and J by 8 bases, leaving 19 bases between them. Germline CDR1 reads PRHDT; CDR2 reads FYEKMQ (reference sequence). The CDR3 loop is CASSLPSGGADTIYF. CDR3 nucleotide sequence: TGTGCCAGCAGCCTCCCCTCGGGGGGGGCTGACACCATATATTTT.

This clone was observed once. The chain recombines TRBV5-1 with TRBJ1-4; D not resolved. Germline V gives CDR1 SGHRS, CDR2 YFSETQ. The CDR3 sequence is 14 residues long. Trimming removed 0 bases from V and 7 bases from J, with 10 bases in between. CDR3 in amino acids: CASSLAPGSEKLFF. CDR3 in DNA: TGCGCCAGCAGCTTGGCACCGGGGAGTGAAAAACTGTTTTTT.

The J gene is TRBJ1-4, the V gene TRBV7-9, with TRBD1 as a possible D gene (5 bases). Germline assignment: CDR1 SEHNR and CDR2 FQNEAQ (reference sequence). The CDR3 is 15 amino acids. The V gene lost 4 bases and the J gene lost 8 bases, with 17 bases spanning the gap. CDR3 DNA sequence: TGTGCCAGCAGCTCCCACGGGCAGGGAAACGAAAAACTGTTTTTT. Its translation: CASSSHGQGNEKLFF.

This sequence joins TRBV29-1 and TRBJ1-4; weak D call: TRBD1 (5 bases). With 8 bases removed from V and 8 bases from J, the gap between germline ends came to 18 bases. Germline CDR1 SQVTM, CDR2 ANQGSEA. This CDR3 contains 13 residues. CDR3 DNA: TGCAGCTTCTGGGGCGAGAGGGAAGAAAAACTGTTTTTT. Amino acid sequence: CSFWGEREEKLFF.

Only one count was recorded for this clone. The rearrangement uses TRBV3-1 (or the pseudogene TRBV3-2) and TRBJ2-5; 13 nucleotides line up with TRBD2. This CDR3 is 17 amino acids long. V was pared by 4 bases and J by 4 bases, with 9 bases of the junction left unmatched. CDR1 and CDR2 (germline): LGHDT, YNNKEL (reference sequence). CDR3 region: CASSPVRLAGGGETQYF. In DNA form, the CDR3 reads TGTGCCAGCAGCCCCGTCCGACTAGCGGGGGGCGGAGAGACCCAGTACTTC.

The chain carries TRBV7-6 and TRBJ2-3, with 14 nucleotides matching TRBD2. Trimming took 4 bases from V and 3 from J; bases not matched to a gene: 0. The CDR3 consists of 15 residues. Germline V lookup: CDR1 SGHVS, CDR2 FNYEAQ. This CDR3 is CASSWTSGGTDTQYF. In nucleotides, the CDR3 is TGTGCCAGCAGCTGGACTAGCGGGGGGACAGATACGCAGTATTTT.

The V call is TRBV24-1, the J call TRBJ1-6, with 8 bases that match TRBD1. The CDR3 loop spans 15 amino acids. Germline-derived CDR1 and CDR2 are KGHDR and SFDVKD. With 0 bases clipped from V and 9 bases from J, the junction kept 3 bases outside the gene matches. CDR3 loop: CATSDLDRGFSPLHF. In DNA, the CDR3 is TGTGCCACCAGTGATTTGGACAGGGGTTTTTCACCCCTCCACTTT.

The chain has TRBV7-2 and TRBJ1-5; D not resolved. The CDR3 totals 14 residues. Germline CDR1 and CDR2: SGHTA and FQGNSA. Trimming cost V 5 bases and J 2 bases, with 10 bases left between them. CDR3 region: CASSAFHGNQPQHF. CDR3 nucleotide sequence: TGTGCCAGCAGCGCCTTCCACGGCAATCAGCCCCAGCATTTT.